The 15 T cell receptor beta chains listed next were all sequenced from one sample in a study of shared clonotypes between healthy human individuals. Generated by immunoSEQ multiplex PCR, the TCRdb table keeps only in-frame clones and is missing some. The table records approximately 1.1 million clones, 75% to 85% of them present only once. Source material: memory CD4+ T cells from PBMCs. Subset of the sample: CD45RA-negative fraction. The receptors here all came from a man between 18 and 29 years old in good health. Some clones in this sample may be carry-over from other donors' samples.

This chain uses TRBV19 with TRBJ2-4, with D perhaps TRBD2 (7 bases). The CDR3 loop spans 15 amino acids. V was clipped by 8 bases and J by 3 bases, with 17 bases between them. Looked up from germline, CDR1 is LNHDA and CDR2 is SQIVND (reference sequence). Here the CDR3 reads CASLSGGLGKNIQYF. CDR3 nucleotides: TGTGCCAGTCTCTCCGGGGGGCTGGGCAAAAACATTCAGTACTTC.

This clone was counted once. V gene TRBV7-2 combines with J gene TRBJ2-1; 7 bases map to TRBD2. V trimming: 4 bases; J trimming: 0 bases; junction bases outside the gene matches: 3. Germline loops: CDR1 SGHTA, CDR2 FQGNSA. CDR3 length equals 15 residues. CDR3 region: CASSSGGGSYNEQFF. CDR3 in DNA: TGTGCCAGCAGCTCGGGCGGGGGCTCCTACAATGAGCAGTTCTTC.

In its sample, this clone was seen once. The J gene is TRBJ2-1, the V gene TRBV5-1, with 8 bases matching TRBD1. Germline CDR1 and CDR2: SGHRS and YFSETQ. The CDR3 totals 16 residues. V lost 2 bases, J lost 1 base, and 5 bases stayed unmatched. The CDR3 nucleotides read TGCGCCAGCAGCTTAAACGGACAGGGATCCTACAATGAGCAGTTCTTC. It codes for CASSLNGQGSYNEQFF.

This chain links TRBV30 with TRBJ2-7, with TRBD1 identical over 7 bases. The germline CDR1 and CDR2 sequences are GTSNPN and SVGIG (reference sequence). Trimming removed 5 bases from V and 3 bases from J; junction bases left unmatched: 10. The CDR3 is made up of 14 amino acids. The CDR3 loop reads CAWGDIQGRYEQYF. For the CDR3, the DNA is TGTGCCTGGGGGGATATACAGGGGCGCTACGAGCAGTACTTC.

This clone has only a few counts. V gene TRBV11-2 combines with J gene TRBJ1-5; D is perhaps TRBD1 (5 bases). This CDR3 contains 13 residues. CDR1 is SGHAT, CDR2 FQNNGV, per germline. V was shortened by 5 bases and J by 3 bases, with 8 bases between the two germline ends. As DNA, the CDR3 is TGTGCCAGCAGCAGGGACTACAATCAGCCCCAGCATTTT. Translated: CASSRDYNQPQHF.

The rearrangement joins TRBV9 to TRBJ2-7; 8 bases agree with TRBD1. Unmatched junction bases numbered 8, after V lost 3 bases and J lost 6 bases. This CDR3 spans 14 amino acids. The germline CDR1 and CDR2 sequences are SGDLS and YYNGEE. The CDR3 reads CASSGIADRAEQYF. The CDR3 DNA reads as TGTGCCAGCAGCGGAATAGCGGACAGGGCCGAGCAGTACTTC.

This chain joins TRBV10-1 and TRBJ1-2, with D uncertain. The germline V and J ends were trimmed by 3 bases and 1 base, with 9 bases remaining between them. The CDR3 has 14 amino acids. The germline V gene has CDR1 WNHNN and CDR2 SYGVQD (reference sequence). CDR3 region: CASSDGNLNYGYTF. The CDR3 DNA reads TGCGCCAGCAGTGACGGCAACCTTAACTATGGCTACACCTTC.

V is TRBV30 and J is TRBJ2-7; 13 nucleotides match TRBD2. Trimming took 7 bases from V and 6 from J; bases not matched to a gene: 6. Germline assignment: CDR1 GTSNPN and CDR2 SVGIG (reference sequence). This CDR3 spans 13 amino acids. The CDR3 loop reads CASKLAGGSEQYF. The CDR3 DNA is TGTGCCTCGAAACTAGCGGGAGGGAGCGAGCAGTACTTC.

This clone was detected once. The chain is built from TRBV11-2 and TRBJ1-5, with TRBD1 matching 8 bases. Germline CDR1 is SGHAT and CDR2 is FQNNGV. V lost 3 bases, J lost 1 base, and 11 bases stayed unmatched. This CDR3 contains 18 residues. The CDR3 bases are TGTGCCAGCAGCTTTCAGGGGGCGATCGGTATGAGCAATCAGCCCCAGCATTTT. Its translation is CASSFQGAIGMSNQPQHF.

This clone was detected only a few times. The same CDR3 also results from other DNA sequences found in this sample. The chain carries TRBV7-2 and TRBJ1-2; 9 positions match TRBD1. Germline CDR1 and CDR2: SGHTA and FQGNSA. The CDR3 is made up of 13 amino acids. V lost 5 bases and J lost 5; bases outside the gene matches: 3. The CDR3 DNA follows: TGTGCCAGCAGCCCCGGGACAGGGTATGGCTACACCTTC. Its protein product is CASSPGTGYGYTF.

The table lists this clone with many counts. J is TRBJ2-3 and V is TRBV9; 8 positions match TRBD1. Per the germline V gene, CDR1 is SGDLS and CDR2 is YYNGEE. CDR3 length: 12 residues. The V and J ends lost 3 bases and 10 bases, in that order; junction bases with no gene match: 4. In nucleotides, the CDR3 is TGTGCCAGCAGCGGTGGGACAGGTGCGCAGTATTTT. This sequence encodes CASSGGTGAQYF.

The rearrangement links TRBV7-9 to TRBJ2-2; D unclear. Germline V gene lookup returns CDR1 SEHNR and CDR2 FQNEAQ (reference sequence). V lost 6 bases, J lost 4 bases, and 9 bases lay in between. The CDR3 covers 13 residues. The CDR3 reads CASRIDTTGELFF. The CDR3 DNA reads TGTGCCAGCAGAATCGATACCACCGGGGAGCTGTTTTTT.

The V call is TRBV14, the J call TRBJ2-1, with a tentative D call TRBD2 (6 bases). The CDR3 has 14 amino acids. V was cut by 4 bases and J by 9 bases, with 16 bases left in between. Looked up from germline, CDR1 is SGHDN and CDR2 is FVKESK. The CDR3 is CASSPPGREPEQFF. The CDR3 DNA sequence: TGTGCCAGCAGCCCCCCTGGGCGGGAACCTGAGCAGTTCTTC.

The chain joins TRBV5-4 to TRBJ2-3; no reliable D call. This CDR3 has 12 residues. Per the germline V gene, CDR1 is SGHNT and CDR2 is YYREEE (reference sequence). The V end lost 4 bases, the J end lost 9 bases, and 12 bases lay between the germline ends. CDR3 DNA: TGTGCCAGCAGCCTCGGCCACGTAACGCAGTATTTT. It is translated as CASSLGHVTQYF.

This chain connects TRBV5-6 to TRBJ2-2, with no clear D. The CDR3 runs 14 residues. V lost 0 bases and J 3 bases, leaving 6 bases between the germline ends. The germline V gene has CDR1 SGHDT and CDR2 YYEEEE. The CDR3 DNA follows: TGTGCCAGCAGCTTGGCCATGGACACCGGGGAGCTGTTTTTT. Translation gives CASSLAMDTGELFF.